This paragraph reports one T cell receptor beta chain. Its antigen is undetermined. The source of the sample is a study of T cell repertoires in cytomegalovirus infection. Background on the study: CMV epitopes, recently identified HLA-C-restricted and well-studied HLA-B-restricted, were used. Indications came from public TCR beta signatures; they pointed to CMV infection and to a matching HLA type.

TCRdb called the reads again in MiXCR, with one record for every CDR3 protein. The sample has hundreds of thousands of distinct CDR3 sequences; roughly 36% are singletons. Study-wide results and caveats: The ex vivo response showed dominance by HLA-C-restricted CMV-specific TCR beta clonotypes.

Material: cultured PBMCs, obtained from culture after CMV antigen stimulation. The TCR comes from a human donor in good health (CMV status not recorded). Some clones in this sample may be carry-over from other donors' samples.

The CDR3 protein is CASSLTRAGGGDNEQFF. CDR3 nucleotides: TGTGCCAGCAGCTTAACGAGAGCCGGGGGGGGGGACAATGAGCAGTTCTTC. This chain uses TRBV7-6 with TRBJ2-1, with 8 bases fitting TRBD2. Per the germline V gene, CDR1 is SGHVS and CDR2 is FNYEAQ. Trimming at V came to 2 bases and at J to 5 bases, leaving 11 bases not matched to a gene. The CDR3 has 17 amino acids.